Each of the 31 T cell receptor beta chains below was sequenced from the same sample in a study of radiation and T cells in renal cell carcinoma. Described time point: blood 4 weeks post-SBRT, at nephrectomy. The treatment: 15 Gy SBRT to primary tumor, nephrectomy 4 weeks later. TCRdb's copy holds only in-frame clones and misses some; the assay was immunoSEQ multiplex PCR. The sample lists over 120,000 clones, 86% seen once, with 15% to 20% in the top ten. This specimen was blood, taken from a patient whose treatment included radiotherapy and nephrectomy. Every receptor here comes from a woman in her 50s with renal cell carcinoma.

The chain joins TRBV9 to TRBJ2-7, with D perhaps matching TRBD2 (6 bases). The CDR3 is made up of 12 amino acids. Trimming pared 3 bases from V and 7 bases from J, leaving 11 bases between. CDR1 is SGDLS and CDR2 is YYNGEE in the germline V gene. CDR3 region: CASSGGGGEQYF. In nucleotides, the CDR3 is TGTGCCAGCAGCGGCGGCGGAGGGGAGCAGTACTTC.

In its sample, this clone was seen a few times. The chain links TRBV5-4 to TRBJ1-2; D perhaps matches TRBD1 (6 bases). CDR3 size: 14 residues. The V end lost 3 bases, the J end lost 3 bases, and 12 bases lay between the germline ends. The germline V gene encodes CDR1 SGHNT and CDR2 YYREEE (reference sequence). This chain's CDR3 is CASSYMGQDYGYTF. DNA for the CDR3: TGTGCCAGCAGCTACATGGGACAAGACTATGGCTACACCTTC.

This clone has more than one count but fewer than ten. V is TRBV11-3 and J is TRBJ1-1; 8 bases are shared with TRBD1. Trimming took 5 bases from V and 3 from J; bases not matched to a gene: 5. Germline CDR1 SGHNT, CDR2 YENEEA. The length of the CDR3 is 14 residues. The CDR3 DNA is TGTGCCAGCAGCGACGGACAGGGTCACACTGAAGCTTTCTTT. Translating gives CASSDGQGHTEAFF.

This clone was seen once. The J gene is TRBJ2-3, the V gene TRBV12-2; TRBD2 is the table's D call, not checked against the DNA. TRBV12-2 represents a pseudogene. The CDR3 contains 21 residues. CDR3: CASRSDPPSTSGSMGTDTQYF. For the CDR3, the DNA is TGTGCAAGTCGCTCTGACCCACCCTCGACTAGCGGGAGCATGGGCACAGATACGCAGTATTTT.

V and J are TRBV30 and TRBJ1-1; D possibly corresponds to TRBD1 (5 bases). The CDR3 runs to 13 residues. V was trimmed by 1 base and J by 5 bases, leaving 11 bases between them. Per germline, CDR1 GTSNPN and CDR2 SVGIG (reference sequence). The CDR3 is CAWSGQGGTEAFF. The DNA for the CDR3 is TGTGCCTGGAGTGGGCAGGGTGGGACTGAAGCTTTCTTT.

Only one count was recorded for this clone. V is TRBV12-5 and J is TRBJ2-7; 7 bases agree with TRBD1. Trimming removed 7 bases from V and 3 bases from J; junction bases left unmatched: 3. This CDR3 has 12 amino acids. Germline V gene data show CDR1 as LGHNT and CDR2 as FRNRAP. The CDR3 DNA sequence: TGTGCTAGTGCCCGGGACAGCTACGAGCAGTACTTC. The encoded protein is CASARDSYEQYF.

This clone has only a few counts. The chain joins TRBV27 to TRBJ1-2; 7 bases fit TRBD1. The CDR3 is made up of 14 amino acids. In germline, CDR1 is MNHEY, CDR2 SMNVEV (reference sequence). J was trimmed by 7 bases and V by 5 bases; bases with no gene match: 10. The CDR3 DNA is TGTGCCAGCAGTCCCATGGGGCAGGGGGGTGGCTACACCTTC. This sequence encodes CASSPMGQGGGYTF.

CDR3: CASSRGLLENTGELFF. CDR3 in DNA: TGTGCCAGCAGTCGCGGCCTCTTGGAAAACACCGGGGAGCTGTTTTTT. This chain joins TRBV5-6 and TRBJ2-2; D call uncertain. In germline, CDR1 is SGHDT, CDR2 YYEEEE. With 5 bases removed from V and 2 bases from J, the gap between germline ends came to 16 bases. The CDR3 has 16 residues.

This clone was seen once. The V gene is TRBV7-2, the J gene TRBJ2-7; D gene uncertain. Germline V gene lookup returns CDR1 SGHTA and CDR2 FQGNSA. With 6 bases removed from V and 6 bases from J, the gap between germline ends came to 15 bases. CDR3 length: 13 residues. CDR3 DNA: TGTGCCAGCAGACCTACGCCCGTGGCCGAGCAGTACTTC. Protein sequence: CASRPTPVAEQYF.

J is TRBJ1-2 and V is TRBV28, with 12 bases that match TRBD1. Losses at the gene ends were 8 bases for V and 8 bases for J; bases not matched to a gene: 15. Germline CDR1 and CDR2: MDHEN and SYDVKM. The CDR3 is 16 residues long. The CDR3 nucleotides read TGTGCCAGCCGACCAGGCGGGACAGGGGGCGCGGCCGGCTACACCTTC. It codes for CASRPGGTGGAAGYTF.

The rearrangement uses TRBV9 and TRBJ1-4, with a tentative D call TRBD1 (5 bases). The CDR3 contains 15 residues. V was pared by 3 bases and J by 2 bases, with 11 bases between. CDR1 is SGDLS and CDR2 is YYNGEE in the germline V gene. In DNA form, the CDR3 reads TGTGCCAGCAGCGCGAGTCCAGGGACTAATGAAAAACTGTTTTTT. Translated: CASSASPGTNEKLFF.

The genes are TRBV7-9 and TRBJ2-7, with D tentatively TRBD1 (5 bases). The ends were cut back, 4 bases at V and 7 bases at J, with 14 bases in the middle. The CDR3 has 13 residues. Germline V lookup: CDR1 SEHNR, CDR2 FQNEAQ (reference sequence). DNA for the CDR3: TGTGCCAGCAGCTCCTCTGGGGCGCGAGAGCAGTACTTC. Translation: CASSSSGAREQYF. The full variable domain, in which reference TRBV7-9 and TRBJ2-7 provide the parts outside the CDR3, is DTGVSQNPRHKITKRGQNVTFRCDPISEHNRLYWYRQTLGQGPEFLTYFQNEAQLEKSRLLSDRFSAERPKGSFSTLEIQRTEQGDSAMYLCASSSSGAREQYFGPGTRLTVT.

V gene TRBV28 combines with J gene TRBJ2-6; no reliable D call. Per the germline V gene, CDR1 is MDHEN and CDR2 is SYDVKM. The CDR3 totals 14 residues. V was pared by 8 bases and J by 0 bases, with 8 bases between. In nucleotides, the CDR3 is TGTGCCAGCGTCATGAGCTCTGGGGCCAACGTCCTGACTTTC. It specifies CASVMSSGANVLTF.

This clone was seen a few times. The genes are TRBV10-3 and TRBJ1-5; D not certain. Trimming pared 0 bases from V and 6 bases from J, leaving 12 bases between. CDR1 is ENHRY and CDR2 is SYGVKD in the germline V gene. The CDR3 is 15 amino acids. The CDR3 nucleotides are TGTGCCATCAGTGAGTCAGCGAGGGCTGGTCAGCCCCAGCATTTT. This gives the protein CAISESARAGQPQHF.

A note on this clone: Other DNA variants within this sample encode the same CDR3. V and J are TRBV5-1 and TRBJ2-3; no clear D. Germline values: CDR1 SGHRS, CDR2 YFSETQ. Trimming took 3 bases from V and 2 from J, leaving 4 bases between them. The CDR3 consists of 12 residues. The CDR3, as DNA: TGCGCCAGCAGCTACTCCACAGATACGCAGTATTTT. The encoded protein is CASSYSTDTQYF. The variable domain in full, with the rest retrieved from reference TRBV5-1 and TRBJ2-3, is KAGVTQTPRYLIKTRGQQVTLSCSPISGHRSVSWYQQTPGQGLQFLFEYFSETQRNKGNFPGRFSGRQFSNSRSEMNVSTLELGDSALYLCASSYSTDTQYFGPGTRLTVL.

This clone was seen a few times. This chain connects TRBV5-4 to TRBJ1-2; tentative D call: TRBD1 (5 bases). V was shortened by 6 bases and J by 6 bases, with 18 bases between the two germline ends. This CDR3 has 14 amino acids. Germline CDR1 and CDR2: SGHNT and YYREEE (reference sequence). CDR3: CASTPAGRVNGYTF. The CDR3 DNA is TGTGCCAGCACCCCCGCAGGGAGAGTTAATGGCTACACCTTC.

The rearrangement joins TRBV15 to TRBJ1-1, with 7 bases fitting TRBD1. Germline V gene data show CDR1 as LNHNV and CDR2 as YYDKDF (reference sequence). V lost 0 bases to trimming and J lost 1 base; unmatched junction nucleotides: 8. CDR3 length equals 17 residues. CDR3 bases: TGTGCCACCAGCAGAGACCGGACCTACAGGGGGAACACTGAAGCTTTCTTT. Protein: CATSRDRTYRGNTEAFF.

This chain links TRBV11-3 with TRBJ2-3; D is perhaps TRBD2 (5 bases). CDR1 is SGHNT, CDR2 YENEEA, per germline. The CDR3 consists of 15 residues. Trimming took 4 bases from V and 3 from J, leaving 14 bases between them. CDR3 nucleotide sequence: TGTGCCAGCAGCTCAACCGGGGAGAGGACAGATACGCAGTATTTT. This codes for CASSSTGERTDTQYF.

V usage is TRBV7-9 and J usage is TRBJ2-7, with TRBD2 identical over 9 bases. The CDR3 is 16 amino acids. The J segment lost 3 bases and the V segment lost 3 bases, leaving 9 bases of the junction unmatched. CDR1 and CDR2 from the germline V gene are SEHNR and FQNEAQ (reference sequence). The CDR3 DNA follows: TGTGCCAGCAGCTTCGGCGGGGGGGCGCTGGACTACGAGCAGTACTTC. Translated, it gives CASSFGGGALDYEQYF. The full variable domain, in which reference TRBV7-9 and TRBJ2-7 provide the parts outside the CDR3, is DTGVSQNPRHKITKRGQNVTFRCDPISEHNRLYWYRQTLGQGPEFLTYFQNEAQLEKSRLLSDRFSAERPKGSFSTLEIQRTEQGDSAMYLCASSFGGGALDYEQYFGPGTRLTVT.

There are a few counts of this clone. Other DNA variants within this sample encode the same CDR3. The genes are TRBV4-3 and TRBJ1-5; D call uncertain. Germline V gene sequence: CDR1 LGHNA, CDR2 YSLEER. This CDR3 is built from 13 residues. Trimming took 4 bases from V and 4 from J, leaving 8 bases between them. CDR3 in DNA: TGCGCCAGCAGCCTCGGGTTTAATCAGCCCCAGCATTTT. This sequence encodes CASSLGFNQPQHF.

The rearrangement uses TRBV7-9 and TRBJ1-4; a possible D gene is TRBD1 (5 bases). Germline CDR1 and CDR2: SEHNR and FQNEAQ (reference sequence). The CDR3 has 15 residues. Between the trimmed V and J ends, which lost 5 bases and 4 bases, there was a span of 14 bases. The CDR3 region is CASSVSTDINEKLFF. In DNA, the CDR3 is TGTGCCAGCAGCGTTTCGACGGACATTAATGAAAAACTGTTTTTT.

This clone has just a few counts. CDR3 protein: CASSQTRIRGNQPQHF. CDR3 coding DNA: TGCGCCAGCAGCCAAACACGAATAAGGGGCAATCAGCCCCAGCATTTT. The rearrangement links TRBV4-1 to TRBJ1-5, with D unclear. CDR3 length: 16 residues. Germline values: CDR1 MGHRA, CDR2 YSYEKL. The germline V and J ends were trimmed by 2 bases and 2 bases, with 13 bases remaining between them.

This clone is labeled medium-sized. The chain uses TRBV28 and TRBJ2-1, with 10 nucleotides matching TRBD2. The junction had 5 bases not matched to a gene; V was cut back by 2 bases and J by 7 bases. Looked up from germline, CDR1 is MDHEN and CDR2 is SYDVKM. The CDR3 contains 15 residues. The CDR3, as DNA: TGTGCCAGCAGTTTAATAGCGGGGGGCAATAATGAGCAGTTCTTC. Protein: CASSLIAGGNNEQFF.

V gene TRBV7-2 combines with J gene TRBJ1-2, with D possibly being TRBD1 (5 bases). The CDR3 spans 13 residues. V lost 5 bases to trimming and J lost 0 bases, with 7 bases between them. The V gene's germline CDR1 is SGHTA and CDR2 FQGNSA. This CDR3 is CASSGTSNYGYTF. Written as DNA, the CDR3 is TGTGCCAGCAGCGGGACGTCTAACTATGGCTACACCTTC.

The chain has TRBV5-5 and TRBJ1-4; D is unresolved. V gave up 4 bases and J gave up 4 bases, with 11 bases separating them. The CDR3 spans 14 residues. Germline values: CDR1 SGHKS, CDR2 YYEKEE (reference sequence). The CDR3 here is CASSPGLFNEKLFF. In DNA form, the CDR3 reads TGTGCCAGCAGCCCGGGTCTTTTTAATGAAAAACTGTTTTTT.

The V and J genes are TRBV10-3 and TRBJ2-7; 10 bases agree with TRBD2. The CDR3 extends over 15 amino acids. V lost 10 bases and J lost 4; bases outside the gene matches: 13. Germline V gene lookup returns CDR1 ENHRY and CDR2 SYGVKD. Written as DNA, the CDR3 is TGTGCCACCTGTCAGGTGTCTAGCGGGAGATACGAGCAGTACTTC. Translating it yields CATCQVSSGRYEQYF.

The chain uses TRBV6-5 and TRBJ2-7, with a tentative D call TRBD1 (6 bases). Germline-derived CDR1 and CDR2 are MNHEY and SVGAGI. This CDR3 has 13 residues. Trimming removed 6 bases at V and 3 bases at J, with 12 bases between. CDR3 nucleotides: TGTGCCAGCAGCTCCGGGACATTCTACGAGCAGTACTTC. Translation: CASSSGTFYEQYF.

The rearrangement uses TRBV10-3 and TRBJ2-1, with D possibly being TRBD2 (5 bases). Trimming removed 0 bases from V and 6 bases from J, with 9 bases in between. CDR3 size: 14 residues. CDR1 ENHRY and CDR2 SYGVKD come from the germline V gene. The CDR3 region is CAISESREINEQFF. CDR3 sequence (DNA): TGTGCCATCAGTGAGTCGAGGGAAATCAATGAGCAGTTCTTC.

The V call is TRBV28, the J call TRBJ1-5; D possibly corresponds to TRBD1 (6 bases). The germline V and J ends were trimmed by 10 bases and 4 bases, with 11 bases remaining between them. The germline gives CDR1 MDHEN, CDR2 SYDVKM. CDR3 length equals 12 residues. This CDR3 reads CATLTGNQPQHF. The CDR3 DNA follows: TGTGCCACCCTTACAGGGAATCAGCCCCAGCATTTT.

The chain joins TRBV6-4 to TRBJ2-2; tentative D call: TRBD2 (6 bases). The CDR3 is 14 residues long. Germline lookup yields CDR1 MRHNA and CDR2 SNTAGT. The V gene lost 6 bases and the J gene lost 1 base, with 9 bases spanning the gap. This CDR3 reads CASSRTMNTGELFF. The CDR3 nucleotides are TGTGCCAGCAGCCGGACTATGAACACCGGGGAGCTGTTTTTT.

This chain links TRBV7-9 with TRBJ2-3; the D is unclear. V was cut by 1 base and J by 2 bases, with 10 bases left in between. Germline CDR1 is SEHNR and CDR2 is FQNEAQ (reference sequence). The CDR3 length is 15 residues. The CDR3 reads CASSLGLADTDTQYF. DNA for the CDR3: TGTGCCAGCAGCTTAGGTTTGGCAGACACAGATACGCAGTATTTT.